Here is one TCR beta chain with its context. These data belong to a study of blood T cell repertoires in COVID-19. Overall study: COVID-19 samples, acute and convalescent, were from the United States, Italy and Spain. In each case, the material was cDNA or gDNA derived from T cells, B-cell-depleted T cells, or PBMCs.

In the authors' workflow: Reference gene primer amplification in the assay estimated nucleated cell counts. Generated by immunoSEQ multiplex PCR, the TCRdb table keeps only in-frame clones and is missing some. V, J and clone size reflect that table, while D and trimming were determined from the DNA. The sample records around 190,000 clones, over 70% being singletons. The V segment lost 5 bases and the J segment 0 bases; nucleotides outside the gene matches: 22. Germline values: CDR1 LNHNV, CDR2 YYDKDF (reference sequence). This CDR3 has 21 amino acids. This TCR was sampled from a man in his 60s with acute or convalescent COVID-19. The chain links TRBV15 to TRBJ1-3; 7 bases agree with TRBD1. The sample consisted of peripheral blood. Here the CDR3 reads CATSPSDNRGLPPGSGNTIYF. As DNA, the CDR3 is TGTGCCACCAGCCCCTCGGACAACAGGGGATTGCCCCCTGGCTCTGGAAACACCATATATTTT.